Sequencing of this T cell receptor beta chain was carried out in a study of Ad26.COV2.S vaccination and SARS-CoV-2 variants. The wider study: The donor was enrolled in the Ad26.COV2.S arm of the COV1001 trial. The study gave Ad26.COV2.S intramuscularly, once or twice 56 days apart. Study results and limitations: Post-vaccination breadth of spike-specific CD8+ and CD4+ T cell responses was reportedly substantial.

There are 21 residues in the CDR3. With 0 bases clipped from V and 0 bases from J, the junction kept 14 bases outside the gene matches. Germline V gene data show CDR1 as SGDLS and CDR2 as YYNGEE. Sequencing was performed with immunoSEQ multiplex PCR; in TCRdb, only in-frame clones are kept and a portion is missing. The sample lists 350,000 to 450,000 clones; 89% were seen once. This clone was observed a handful of times. Its antigen is unknown. As to treatment: around 19 received Ad26.COV2.S at low or high dose, single or two shots; about 5 received placebo; per-sample allocation not given. Specimens were obtained on day 63 following the first vaccine or placebo injection.

The receptor was derived from a person aged 18 to 59 who received the Ad26.COV2.S COVID-19 vaccine or a placebo. The chain couples TRBV9 to TRBJ2-1, with TRBD2 identical over 11 bases. This specimen consisted of peripheral blood, obtained in a trial of Ad26.COV2.S vaccine versus placebo. The CDR3 sequence is CASSVEPDSGRALFSYNEQFF. CDR3 in DNA: TGTGCCAGCAGCGTAGAACCGGATAGCGGGAGGGCCTTATTCTCCTACAATGAGCAGTTCTTC.